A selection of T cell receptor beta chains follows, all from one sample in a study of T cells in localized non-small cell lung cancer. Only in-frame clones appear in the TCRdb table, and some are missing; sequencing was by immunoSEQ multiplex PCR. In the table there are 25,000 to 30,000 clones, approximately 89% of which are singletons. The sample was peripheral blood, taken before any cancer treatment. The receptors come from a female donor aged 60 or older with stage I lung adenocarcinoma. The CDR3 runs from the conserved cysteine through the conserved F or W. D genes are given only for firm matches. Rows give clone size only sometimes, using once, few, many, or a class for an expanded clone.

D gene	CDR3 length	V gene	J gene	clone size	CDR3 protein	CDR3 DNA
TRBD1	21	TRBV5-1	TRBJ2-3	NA	CASSSLKGQGRPLGQTDTQYF	TGCGCCAGCAGCTCCTTAAAGGGACAGGGTAGGCCTCTAGGCCAAACAGATACGCAGTATTTT
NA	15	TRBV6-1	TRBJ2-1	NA	CASSEAPGAYNEQFF	TGTGCCAGCAGTGAAGCTCCAGGGGCCTACAATGAGCAGTTCTTC
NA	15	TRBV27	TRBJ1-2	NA	CASSSHPEGSYGYTF	TGTGCCAGCAGTTCCCACCCTGAGGGGAGCTATGGCTACACCTTC
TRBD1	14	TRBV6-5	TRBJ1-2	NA	CASSYGRTGYGYTF	TGTGCCAGCAGTTACGGAAGGACAGGATATGGCTACACCTTC
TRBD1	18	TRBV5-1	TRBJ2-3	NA	CASSSMPPGQGVADTQYF	TGCGCCAGCAGCTCCATGCCACCGGGACAGGGTGTCGCAGATACGCAGTATTTT
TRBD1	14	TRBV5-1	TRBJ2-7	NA	CASSPEQGRYEQYF	TGCGCCAGCAGCCCCGAACAGGGGCGATACGAGCAGTACTTC
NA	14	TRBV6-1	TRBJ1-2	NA	CASSEVYVNYGYTF	TGTGCCAGCAGTGAGGTCTATGTTAACTATGGCTACACCTTC
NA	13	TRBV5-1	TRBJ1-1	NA	CASSLVVNTEAFF	TGCGCCAGCAGCTTGGTGGTGAACACTGAAGCTTTCTTT
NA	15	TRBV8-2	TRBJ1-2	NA	CGTHVRKRKTYGYTF	TGTGGCACACACGTCAGGAAACGAAAGACCTATGGCTACACCTTC
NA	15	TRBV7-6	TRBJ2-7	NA	CASSFQGAGRDEQYF	TGTGCCAGCAGCTTTCAGGGCGCGGGGCGAGACGAGCAGTACTTC
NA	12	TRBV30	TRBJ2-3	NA	CAWSPPTDTQYF	TGTGCCTGGAGTCCCCCAACAGATACGCAGTATTTT
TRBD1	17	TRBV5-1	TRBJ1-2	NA	CASSLAGSGQVDYGYTF	TGCGCCAGCAGCTTGGCGGGTTCTGGACAGGTCGACTATGGCTACACCTTC
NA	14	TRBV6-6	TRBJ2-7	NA	CASSSGLASYEQYF	TGTGCCAGCAGTTCGGGATTGGCGTCCTACGAGCAGTACTTC
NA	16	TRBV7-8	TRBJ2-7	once	CASTSTLRPRSYEQYF	TGTGCCAGCACTTCTACCCTCAGGCCCCGCTCCTACGAGCAGTACTTC
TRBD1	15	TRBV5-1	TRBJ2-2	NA	CASRANRGNTGELFF	TGCGCCAGCCGCGCCAACAGGGGAAACACCGGGGAGCTGTTTTTT
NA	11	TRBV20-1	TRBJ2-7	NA	CSVGRTYEQYF	TGCAGTGTCGGGAGAACCTACGAGCAGTACTTC
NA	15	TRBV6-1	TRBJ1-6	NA	CASSLTGSGNSPLHF	TGTGCCAGCAGCTTGACAGGATCAGGAAATTCACCCCTCCACTTT
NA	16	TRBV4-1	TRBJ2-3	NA	CASSQEPGGSTDTQYF	TGCGCCAGCAGCCAAGAACCAGGCGGCAGCACAGATACGCAGTATTTT
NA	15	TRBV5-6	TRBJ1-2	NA	CASSLSFGQSYGYTF	TGTGCCAGCAGCTTATCCTTCGGCCAGAGCTATGGCTACACCTTC